The 3 T cell receptor beta chains reported below all come from one sample, sequenced in a study of cytomegalovirus exposure and HLA in healthy donors. Clones were read by immunoSEQ multiplex PCR, and TCRdb kept only the in-frame ones, dropping some. The sample holds roughly 62,000 clones; roughly nine tenths are singletons and the top ten take approximately 2.1%. The material sequenced was PBMCs. The receptors stem from a woman aged 25 to 39 in good health and CMV-seronegative.

This clone was picked up one time. The V and J genes are TRBV15 and TRBJ1-5; 8 positions agree with TRBD1. J gave up 3 bases and V 0 bases, and 16 bases lay outside the gene matches. The length of the CDR3 is 20 residues. CDR1 and CDR2 from the germline V gene are LNHNV and YYDKDF (reference sequence). The CDR3 DNA sequence: TGTGCCACCAGCAGAGAAATAATCAGGGGGCGGCCCGCCTTCAATCAGCCCCAGCATTTT. This codes for CATSREIIRGRPAFNQPQHF.

The V call is TRBV11-2, the J call TRBJ1-2, with TRBD1 as a possible D gene (6 bases). Germline lookup yields CDR1 SGHAT and CDR2 FQNNGV. The V and J ends lost 4 bases and 4 bases respectively, with 7 bases between them. The CDR3 is 12 residues long. The CDR3 loop reads CASSSDSYGYTF. CDR3 coding DNA: TGTGCCAGCAGCTCGGACAGCTATGGCTACACCTTC.

This chain links TRBV2 with TRBJ2-4; 10 bases match TRBD2. The CDR3 contains 13 residues. The V segment lost 4 bases and the J segment 6 bases; nucleotides outside the gene matches: 0. The germline V gene has CDR1 SNHLY and CDR2 FYNNEI. CDR3 nucleotides: TGTGCCAGCAGTGCTAGCGGGGGAAACATTCAGTACTTC. Translated: CASSASGGNIQYF.